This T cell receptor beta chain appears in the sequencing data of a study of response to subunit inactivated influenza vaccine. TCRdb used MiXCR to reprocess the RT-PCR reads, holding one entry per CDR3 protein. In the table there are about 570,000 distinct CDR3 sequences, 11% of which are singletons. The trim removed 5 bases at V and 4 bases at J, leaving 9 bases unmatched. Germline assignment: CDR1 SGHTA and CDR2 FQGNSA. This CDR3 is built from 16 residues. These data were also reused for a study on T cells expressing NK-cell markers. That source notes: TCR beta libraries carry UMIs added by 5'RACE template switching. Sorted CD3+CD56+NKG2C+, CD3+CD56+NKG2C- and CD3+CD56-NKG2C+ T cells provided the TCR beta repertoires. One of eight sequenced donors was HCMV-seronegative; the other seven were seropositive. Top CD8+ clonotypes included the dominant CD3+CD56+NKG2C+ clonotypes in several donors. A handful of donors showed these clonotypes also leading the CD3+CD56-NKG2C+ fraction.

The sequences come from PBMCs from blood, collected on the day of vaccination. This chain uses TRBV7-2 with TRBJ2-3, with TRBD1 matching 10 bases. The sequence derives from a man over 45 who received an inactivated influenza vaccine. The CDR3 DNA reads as TGTGCCAGCAGCCTCACGCGGGACAGGGGCGCAGATACGCAGTATTTT. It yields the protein CASSLTRDRGADTQYF.